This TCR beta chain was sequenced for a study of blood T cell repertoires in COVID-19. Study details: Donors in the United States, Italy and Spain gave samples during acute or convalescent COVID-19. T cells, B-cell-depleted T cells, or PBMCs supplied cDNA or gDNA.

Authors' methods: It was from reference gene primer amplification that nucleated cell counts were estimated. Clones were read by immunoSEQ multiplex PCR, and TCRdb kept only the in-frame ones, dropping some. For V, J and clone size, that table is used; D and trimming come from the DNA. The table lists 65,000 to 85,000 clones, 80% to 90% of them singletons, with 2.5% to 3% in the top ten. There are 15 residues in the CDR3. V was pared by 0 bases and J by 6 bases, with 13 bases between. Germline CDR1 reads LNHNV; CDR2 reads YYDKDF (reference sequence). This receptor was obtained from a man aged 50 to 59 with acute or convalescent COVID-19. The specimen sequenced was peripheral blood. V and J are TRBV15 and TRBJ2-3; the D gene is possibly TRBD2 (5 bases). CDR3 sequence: CATSRDPLRGDTQYF. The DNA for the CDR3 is TGTGCCACCAGCAGAGATCCCCTACGAGGGGATACGCAGTATTTT.